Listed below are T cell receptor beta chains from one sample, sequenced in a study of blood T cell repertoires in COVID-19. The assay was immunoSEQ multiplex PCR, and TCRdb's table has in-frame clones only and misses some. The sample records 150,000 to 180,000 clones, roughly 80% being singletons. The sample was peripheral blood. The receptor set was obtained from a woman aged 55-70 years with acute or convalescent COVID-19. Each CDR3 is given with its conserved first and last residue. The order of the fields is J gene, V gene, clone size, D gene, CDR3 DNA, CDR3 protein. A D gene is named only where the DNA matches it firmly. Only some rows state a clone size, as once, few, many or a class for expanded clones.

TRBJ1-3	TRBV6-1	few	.	TGTGCCAGCAGTGAAACAGGGAGAAACACCATATATTTT	CASSETGRNTIYF
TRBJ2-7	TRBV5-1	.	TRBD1	TGCGCCAGCAGCTTAACTACAGGGGTCGAGCAGTACTTC	CASSLTTGVEQYF
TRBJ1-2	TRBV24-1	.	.	TGTGCCACCAGTGATGGCTACTATGGCTACACCTTC	CATSDGYYGYTF
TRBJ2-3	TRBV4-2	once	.	TGTGCCAGCACGGGGCGGAGCCAAGGGGATACGCAGTATTTT	CASTGRSQGDTQYF
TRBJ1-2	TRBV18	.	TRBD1	TGTGCCAGCTCCCCGGGACAGCCCACTGGCTATGGCTACACCTTC	CASSPGQPTGYGYTF
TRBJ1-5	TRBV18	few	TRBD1	TGTGCCAGCTCACCGACAGGGAGCGGCAATCAGCCCCAGCATTTT	CASSPTGSGNQPQHF
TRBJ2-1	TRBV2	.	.	TGTGCCAGCACCCTCGACGGGAATGAGCAGTTCTTC	CASTLDGNEQFF
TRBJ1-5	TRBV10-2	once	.	TGCGCCAGCAGTGTTCAGAGCAATCAGCCCCAGCATTTT	CASSVQSNQPQHF
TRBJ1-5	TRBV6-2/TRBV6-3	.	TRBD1	TGTGCCAGCCGCCGGGACAGCGCTGGGCCCCAGCATTTT	CASRRDSAGPQHF
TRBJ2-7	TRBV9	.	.	TGTGCCAGCAGCTCCGCTGGCGGGTCCTCAACCTACGAGCAGTACTTC	CASSSAGGSSTYEQYF
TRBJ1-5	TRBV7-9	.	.	TGTGCCAGCAGCCGTTTGGGCCAGCCCCAGCATTTT	CASSRLGQPQHF
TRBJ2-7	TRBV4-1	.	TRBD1	TGCGCCAGCAGCCAACCCGGACAGGGAAAATACGAGCAGTACTTC	CASSQPGQGKYEQYF
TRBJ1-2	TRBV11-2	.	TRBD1	TGTGCCAGCAGCTCAAACCGGGACAGAGGTACCTTC	CASSSNRDRGTF
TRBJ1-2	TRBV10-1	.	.	TGCGCCAGCAGCCCCGGGACATCCATTAACTATGGCTACACCTTC	CASSPGTSINYGYTF
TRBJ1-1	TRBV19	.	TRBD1	TGTGCCACCGGGACAGGGTTCACTGAAGCTTTCTTT	CATGTGFTEAFF
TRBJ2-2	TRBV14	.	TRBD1	TGTGCCAGCAGCCACGTCCGGGACAGAAACACCGGGGAGCTGTTTTTT	CASSHVRDRNTGELFF
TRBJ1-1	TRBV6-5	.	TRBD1	TGTGCCAGCAGTCGACAGGGTATGAACACTGAAGCTTTCTTT	CASSRQGMNTEAFF
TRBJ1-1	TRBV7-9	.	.	TGTGCCAGCAGCTTGGCCCTCATGAACACTGAAGCTTTCTTT	CASSLALMNTEAFF
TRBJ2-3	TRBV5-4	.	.	TGTGCCAGCAGCTTGGCAGGGAAGGGCACAGATACGCAGTATTTT	CASSLAGKGTDTQYF
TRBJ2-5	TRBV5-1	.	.	TGCGCCAGCAGCTTGACTAGCCCAGAGACCCAGTACTTC	CASSLTSPETQYF
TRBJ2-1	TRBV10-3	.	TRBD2	TGTGCCATCAGTGGGACTAGCGGGTTTAGCTCCTACAATGAGCAGTTCTTC	CAISGTSGFSSYNEQFF
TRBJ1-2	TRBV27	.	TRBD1	TGTGCCAGCAGCAAGCTGGGACAGGCCTATGGCTACACCTTC	CASSKLGQAYGYTF
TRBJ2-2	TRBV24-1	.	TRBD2	TGTGCCACCAGTGAGAGTTGGACTAGCGGGGGCGGGCTGACCGGGGAGCTGTTTTTT	CATSESWTSGGGLTGELFF
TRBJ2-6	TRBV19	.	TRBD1	TGTGCCACGACAGGGGGCCTCCCTGGGGCCAACGTCCTGACTTTC	CATTGGLPGANVLTF
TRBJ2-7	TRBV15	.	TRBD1	TGTGCCACCAGCCGTGAGACCTCGGGACAGGGGTACGAGCAGTACTTC	CATSRETSGQGYEQYF
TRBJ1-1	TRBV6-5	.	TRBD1	TGTGCCAGCAGTTACAAGGCAGGGGGGAACACTGAAGCTTTCTTT	CASSYKAGGNTEAFF
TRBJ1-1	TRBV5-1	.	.	TGCGCCAGCAGCTTGGAGAGGGTCACGAACACTGAAGCTTTCTTT	CASSLERVTNTEAFF
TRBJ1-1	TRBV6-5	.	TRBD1	TGTGCCAGCAAATGGCAGGGGGACCTGAACACTGAAGCTTTCTTT	CASKWQGDLNTEAFF
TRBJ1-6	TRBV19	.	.	TGTGCCAGTAAAAATATAGGCGGCAGGGCAGCAAATTCACCCCTCCACTTT	CASKNIGGRAANSPLHF
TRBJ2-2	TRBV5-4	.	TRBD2	TGTGCCAGCAGCCCCTATACCGGGACTAGCGGGACGAACACCGGGGAGCTGTTTTTT	CASSPYTGTSGTNTGELFF
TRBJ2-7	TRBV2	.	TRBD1	TGTGCCAGCGCCGGGACAGGGACCCACGAGCAGTACTTC	CASAGTGTHEQYF
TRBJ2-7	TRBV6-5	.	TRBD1	TGTGCCAGCAGTTACAGCGGGACAGGGAGCAACGAGCAGTACTTC	CASSYSGTGSNEQYF
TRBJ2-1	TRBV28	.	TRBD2	TGTGCCAGCAGTTTACTAGCGGGGGGAGAGGGTGAGCAGTTCTTC	CASSLLAGGEGEQFF
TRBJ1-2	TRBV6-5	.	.	TGTGCCAGCAGCCCCCAGGGAGGCTATGGCTACACCTTC	CASSPQGGYGYTF
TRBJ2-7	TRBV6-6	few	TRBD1	TGTGCCAGCAGTCCCGGACAGGGCGAAGAGCAGTACTTC	CASSPGQGEEQYF
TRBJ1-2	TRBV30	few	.	TGTGCCTGGAGTAGGAACCTCGGGTATGGCTACACCTTC	CAWSRNLGYGYTF
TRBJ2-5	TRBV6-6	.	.	TGTGCCAGCAGTTACTCGGGCCAGCAAGAGACCCAGTACTTC	CASSYSGQQETQYF
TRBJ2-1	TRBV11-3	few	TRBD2	TGTGCCAGCAGCGGGACTAGCGGGTACAATGAGCAGTTCTTC	CASSGTSGYNEQFF
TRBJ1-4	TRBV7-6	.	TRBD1	TGTGCCAGCAGCTTAACGGACAGGGATCATGAAAAACTGTTTTTT	CASSLTDRDHEKLFF
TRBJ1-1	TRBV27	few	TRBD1	TGTGCCAGCAGTTTAACCGCCGGGACAGGAGGTACTGAAGCTTTCTTT	CASSLTAGTGGTEAFF
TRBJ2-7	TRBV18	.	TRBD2	TGTGCCAGCTCACCCGCTAGCGGGCCCTACGAGCAGTACTTC	CASSPASGPYEQYF
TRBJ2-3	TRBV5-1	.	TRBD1	TGCGCCAGCAGCTACCAGACAGGGAGCACAGATACGCAGTATTTT	CASSYQTGSTDTQYF
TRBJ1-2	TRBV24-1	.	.	TGTGCCACCAGTGATTTGCGCAGTAACTATGGCTACACCTTC	CATSDLRSNYGYTF
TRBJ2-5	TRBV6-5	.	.	TGTGCCAGCAGTTACTTGGGCAGCCAAGAGACCCAGTACTTC	CASSYLGSQETQYF
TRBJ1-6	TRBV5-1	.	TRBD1	TGCGCCAGCAAACTCAGGACAGGAGTTAATTCACCCCTCCACTTT	CASKLRTGVNSPLHF
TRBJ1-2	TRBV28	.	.	TGTGCCAGCAGTCTCAGGACTAACTATGGCTACACCTTC	CASSLRTNYGYTF
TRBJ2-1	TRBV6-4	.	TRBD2	TGTGCCAGCAGTTCTAGCGGGGGGGTATACAATGAGCAGTTCTTC	CASSSSGGVYNEQFF
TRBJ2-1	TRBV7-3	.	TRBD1	TGTGCCAGCAGCTCGGGACAGGGGGACCACAATGAGCAGTTCTTC	CASSSGQGDHNEQFF
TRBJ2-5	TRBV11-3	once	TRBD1	TGTGCCAGCAGCCTGACAGGGCCCCAAGAGACCCAGTACTTC	CASSLTGPQETQYF
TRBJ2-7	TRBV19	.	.	TGTGCCAGTAGTCCTGGACAGTCCTACGAGCAGTACTTC	CASSPGQSYEQYF